This T cell receptor (beta chain) was documented in a study of cytomegalovirus exposure and HLA in healthy donors. General observations from the study: Investigators reported under 200 TCR beta chains as tied to cytomegalovirus.

Comment on this clone: Its antigen is unknown.

The primer mix had 60 Vbeta and 13 Jbeta primers. Using immunoSEQ multiplex PCR, the repertoire was profiled, and TCRdb retains in-frame clones only, with some absent. The sample holds over 100,000 clones, roughly two thirds seen once. V lost 6 bases, J lost 5 bases, and 16 bases stayed unmatched. Germline V lookup: CDR1 SQVTM, CDR2 ANQGSEA. The CDR3 covers 16 residues. Material for sequencing was PBMCs. This sequence joins TRBV29-1 and TRBJ2-5, with 9 bases identical to TRBD2. The source of this sequence is a man between 40 and 49 years old in good health and CMV-seronegative. CDR3 DNA: TGCAGCGTCCCCCGTCCGGGCGGGGGGGCGCTTGAGACCCAGTACTTC. It is translated as CSVPRPGGGALETQYF.